This TCR beta chain originates from a study of T cells in Graves' hyperthyroidism and ophthalmopathy. Fresh peripheral blood, 10 ml, yielded the PBMCs. RNA transcripts provided the source from which TCR beta CDR3 regions were amplified. During a first-round RT-PCR of the TCR CDR3, the HTBI primer set was used. TCRdb itself ran the multiplex PCR reads through MiXCR, one entry per CDR3 protein. The data hold 600,000 to 700,000 distinct CDR3 sequences, with about 15% observed a single time. This clonotype was detected ten times or more. The source material was blood. The clonotype originates from a woman between 35 and 50 years old with Graves' ophthalmopathy.

The CDR3 loop reads CASSYYGTREAEAFF. DNA of the CDR3: TGTGCCAGCAGTTACTACGGGACCAGGGAGGCTGAAGCTTTCTTT. J is TRBJ1-1 and V is TRBV6-5; D may be TRBD1 (5 bases). Trimming took off 1 base at V and 6 bases at J, with 15 bases between the two ends. CDR1 is MNHEY, CDR2 SVGAGI, per germline. This CDR3 region has 15 residues.